A single sample is the source of the 25 T cell receptor beta chains below, sequenced in a study of T cells in narcolepsy. The assay was immunoSEQ multiplex PCR, and TCRdb's table has in-frame clones only and misses some. The sample includes tens of thousands of clones, roughly 74% of them seen just once. Sequenced material: CD45RA- memory CD4+ T cells from PBMCs. Receptors were obtained from a human donor with narcolepsy.

The gene calls are TRBV14 and TRBJ1-6; no reliable D call. Trimming pared 3 bases from V and 7 bases from J, leaving 22 bases between. This CDR3 has 18 amino acids. Germline loops: CDR1 SGHDN, CDR2 FVKESK. The CDR3 here is CASSHDLFGDRRNSPLHF. DNA for the CDR3: TGTGCCAGCAGCCACGACCTCTTCGGGGATCGGCGAAATTCACCCCTCCACTTT.

The rearrangement joins TRBV18 to TRBJ2-5; unclear D gene. From germline, CDR1 is KGHSH and CDR2 LQKENI. CDR3 length: 12 amino acids. Trimming removed 3 bases from V and 4 bases from J, with 6 bases in between. CDR3 protein: CASSPAGETQYF. CDR3 sequence (DNA): TGTGCCAGCTCACCGGCAGGAGAGACCCAGTACTTC.

This sequence joins TRBV7-2 and TRBJ2-7; no reliable D call. V was pared by 2 bases and J by 2 bases, with 10 bases between. The CDR3 extends over 14 amino acids. From germline, CDR1 is SGHTA and CDR2 FQGNSA. In DNA form, the CDR3 reads TGTGCCAGCAGCTTATTAGTAGCTACCTACGAGCAGTACTTC. This gives the protein CASSLLVATYEQYF.

The chain combines TRBV28 with TRBJ2-7, with unresolved D. The CDR3 consists of 14 residues. The ends were cut back, 2 bases at V and 4 bases at J, with 12 bases in the middle. Germline V lookup: CDR1 MDHEN, CDR2 SYDVKM. The CDR3 coding sequence is TGTGCCAGCAGTTTAAGAAGCTGGGGTTACGAGCAGTACTTC. Translation gives CASSLRSWGYEQYF.

This sequence joins TRBV2 and TRBJ2-5, with TRBD2 identical over 7 bases. V gave up 8 bases and J gave up 5 bases; unmatched junction bases: 14. CDR1 is SNHLY and CDR2 is FYNNEI in the germline V gene. The CDR3 length is 15 residues. CDR3 protein: CASLTSVTGRETQYF. The CDR3 DNA reads TGTGCCAGCCTTACTAGCGTTACGGGCAGGGAGACCCAGTACTTC.

This sequence joins TRBV11-2 and TRBJ2-3, with TRBD2 as a possible D gene (5 bases). This CDR3 spans 16 amino acids. Germline CDR1 and CDR2: SGHAT and FQNNGV. V was clipped by 6 bases and J by 3 bases, with 19 bases between them. DNA for the CDR3: TGTGCCAGCAGTTCCCCAGCCACGACGGGGACAGATACGCAGTATTTT. This encodes CASSSPATTGTDTQYF.

This clone was seen just once. The J gene is TRBJ2-6, the V gene TRBV7-9; D perhaps matches TRBD2 (5 bases). From germline, CDR1 is SEHNR and CDR2 FQNEAQ (reference sequence). The CDR3 totals 19 residues. The V end lost 4 bases, the J end lost 0 bases, and 19 bases lay between the germline ends. CDR3: CASSSTRGLGGSGANVLTF. The CDR3 nucleotides are TGTGCCAGCAGCTCCACCCGGGGATTAGGAGGCTCTGGGGCCAACGTCCTGACTTTC.

This clone was recorded once. The sample carries other DNA sequences with the same CDR3. The chain combines TRBV14 with TRBJ2-1; TRBD2 matches at 12 bases. This CDR3 region has 16 residues. Germline V CDR1 and CDR2: SGHDN, FVKESK. Trimming cost V 0 bases and J 15 bases; bases outside gene matches: 12. The CDR3 is CASSQDLGLAGGRPFF. CDR3 sequence (DNA): TGTGCCAGCAGCCAAGATTTGGGGCTAGCGGGGGGGAGGCCGTTCTTC.

This clone turned up a few times. The chain couples TRBV5-8 to TRBJ1-2, with TRBD1 as a possible D gene (6 bases). Germline lookup yields CDR1 SGHTS and CDR2 YDEGEE. Trimming left V 4 bases short and J 4 bases short, with 8 bases between. This CDR3 has 12 residues. The CDR3 sequence is CASSTGFYGYTF. The CDR3 nucleotides read TGTGCCAGCAGCACAGGGTTCTATGGCTACACCTTC.

The J gene is TRBJ1-3, the V gene TRBV7-9, with D perhaps matching TRBD1 (5 bases). The CDR3 spans 19 residues. Germline V CDR1 and CDR2: SEHNR, FQNEAQ (reference sequence). V was trimmed by 1 base and J by 1 base, leaving 20 bases between them. This CDR3 is CASSLGAGFSRGSGNTIYF. The DNA for the CDR3 is TGTGCCAGCAGCTTAGGGGCAGGGTTTAGTCGAGGTTCTGGAAACACCATATATTTT.

The sample holds one count of this clone. V is TRBV6-1 and J is TRBJ1-3, with a possible D match to TRBD1 (5 bases). CDR1 and CDR2 from the germline V gene are MNHNS and SASEGT. This CDR3 contains 14 residues. Trimming pared 4 bases from V and 0 bases from J, leaving 7 bases between. CDR3 sequence: CASSVGASGNTIYF. The CDR3 DNA reads as TGTGCCAGCAGTGTCGGGGCCTCTGGAAACACCATATATTTT.

The chain has TRBV6-5 and TRBJ2-2; the D is unclear. Trimming cost V 5 bases and J 7 bases, with 17 bases left between them. CDR3 length equals 15 residues. Looked up from germline, CDR1 is MNHEY and CDR2 is SVGAGI. CDR3 residues: CASSLEGPDIGELFF. The DNA for the CDR3 is TGTGCCAGCAGTCTTGAAGGGCCGGATATCGGGGAGCTGTTTTTT.

This sequence joins TRBV5-1 and TRBJ2-3; 8 nucleotides line up with TRBD2. Germline CDR1 is SGHRS and CDR2 is YFSETQ. The CDR3 has 15 residues. V lost 4 bases, J lost 3 bases, and 7 bases stayed unmatched. The CDR3 sequence: CASSPIGGGTDTQYF. CDR3 coding DNA: TGCGCCAGCAGCCCCATCGGGGGGGGTACAGATACGCAGTATTTT.

The chain employs TRBV6-5 and TRBJ1-2, with TRBD1 identical over 12 bases. Unmatched junction bases numbered 6, after V lost 4 bases and J lost 6 bases. The V gene's germline CDR1 is MNHEY and CDR2 SVGAGI. This CDR3 comprises 15 residues. The CDR3 DNA reads as TGTGCCAGCAGTTTGGGACAGGGGGCGCCTAATGGCTACACCTTC. Encoded protein: CASSLGQGAPNGYTF.

The genes are TRBV12-5 and TRBJ1-3, with a tentative D call TRBD1 (6 bases). The CDR3 is made up of 15 amino acids. V lost 3 bases, J lost 4 bases, and 13 bases lay in between. CDR1 and CDR2 (germline): LGHNT, FRNRAP. CDR3 coding DNA: TGTGCTAGTGGTTTCCCAACAGGGAGAGGAAACACCATATATTTT. It yields the protein CASGFPTGRGNTIYF.

The gene calls are TRBV6-1 and TRBJ1-2; possibly TRBD1 for D (5 bases). Germline loops: CDR1 MNHNS, CDR2 SASEGT. Trimming took off 9 bases at V and 5 bases at J, with 19 bases between the two ends. The CDR3 spans 14 residues. CDR3 residues: CASRDRRLGYGYTF. The CDR3 coding sequence is TGTGCCAGTAGGGACCGACGACTGGGGTATGGCTACACCTTC.

The chain is built from TRBV19 and TRBJ2-4; no clear D. V was pared by 4 bases and J by 0 bases, with 10 bases between. CDR3 length equals 15 residues. Germline V lookup: CDR1 LNHDA, CDR2 SQIVND (reference sequence). In DNA form, the CDR3 reads TGTGCCAGTAGTAAAAAGACACTAGCCAAAAACATTCAGTACTTC. This gives the protein CASSKKTLAKNIQYF.

This chain connects TRBV19 to TRBJ1-1; TRBD1 agrees at 9 bases. This CDR3 has 14 amino acids. Losses at the gene ends were 7 bases for V and 1 base for J; bases not matched to a gene: 4. The V gene's germline CDR1 is LNHDA and CDR2 SQIVND (reference sequence). The DNA for the CDR3 is TGTGCCAGTAAGGGACAGGGAAAGAACACTGAAGCTTTCTTT. Protein: CASKGQGKNTEAFF. Full variable domain (outside the CDR3, taken from reference TRBV19 and TRBJ1-1): DGGITQSPKYLFRKEGQNVTLSCEQNLNHDAMYWYRQDPGQGLRLIYYSQIVNDFQKGDIAEGYSVSREKKESFPLTVTSAQKNPTAFYLCASKGQGKNTEAFFGQGTRLTVV.

The chain couples TRBV18 to TRBJ2-2; D remains unclear. CDR1 and CDR2 (germline): KGHSH, LQKENI. The CDR3 is 11 amino acids. The V gene lost 3 bases and the J gene lost 11 bases, with 7 bases spanning the gap. CDR3 coding DNA: TGTGCCAGCTCACCCCAGCGTGAGCTGTTTTTT. Residues: CASSPQRELFF.

V is TRBV10-2 and J is TRBJ2-1; the D gene is possibly TRBD2 (6 bases). This CDR3 is 14 amino acids long. Between the trimmed V and J ends, which lost 10 bases and 9 bases, there was a span of 22 bases. CDR1 WSHSY and CDR2 SAAADI come from the germline V gene. The CDR3 bases are TGCGCCACAGGCGAGGGTGGCGGGGAGTTTGAGCAGTTCTTC. This sequence encodes CATGEGGGEFEQFF.

The chain uses TRBV30 and TRBJ2-3; 9 nucleotides match TRBD2. V lost 3 bases to trimming and J lost 3 bases; unmatched junction nucleotides: 4. The CDR3 is 14 residues long. The germline CDR1 and CDR2 sequences are GTSNPN and SVGIG (reference sequence). CDR3 amino acids: CAWSEGLATDTQYF. CDR3 bases: TGTGCCTGGAGCGAGGGACTAGCTACAGATACGCAGTATTTT.

J is TRBJ2-7 and V is TRBV9, with TRBD2 identical over 12 bases. The germline V gene has CDR1 SGDLS and CDR2 YYNGEE. CDR3 length: 16 residues. J was trimmed by 9 bases and V by 4 bases; bases with no gene match: 14. CDR3 sequence (DNA): TGTGCCAGCAGCCCCACAAGGGCTAGCGGGGGGGCTTGGCAGTACTTC. Amino acid sequence: CASSPTRASGGAWQYF.

The sample holds a few counts of this clone. The V call is TRBV30, the J call TRBJ1-6, with a tentative D call TRBD1 (6 bases). There are 13 residues in the CDR3. Germline V gene sequence: CDR1 GTSNPN, CDR2 SVGIG (reference sequence). V shed 0 bases and J shed 8 bases, with 8 bases lying between them. CDR3 bases: TGTGCCTGGAGTGTACAGGGCGATTCACCCCTCCACTTT. It yields the protein CAWSVQGDSPLHF.

V gene TRBV30 combines with J gene TRBJ1-3; no clear D. V lost 0 bases and J lost 0, with 9 bases in between. CDR1 is GTSNPN and CDR2 is SVGIG in the germline V gene (reference sequence). The CDR3 loop spans 15 amino acids. CDR3 protein: CAWSVENSSGNTIYF. CDR3 sequence (DNA): TGTGCCTGGAGTGTTGAAAACAGCTCTGGAAACACCATATATTTT.

The chain recombines TRBV11-2 with TRBJ2-1, with a weak D call TRBD1 (6 bases). V lost 2 bases and J 7 bases, leaving 12 bases between the germline ends. The germline CDR1 and CDR2 sequences are SGHAT and FQNNGV. The CDR3 length is 14 residues. As DNA, the CDR3 is TGTGCCAGCAGCTTAAATCCACAGGGAAATGAGCAGTTCTTC. Translating gives CASSLNPQGNEQFF.